This T cell receptor (beta chain) is drawn from a study of human T cells and chemical hapten exposure. Background on the study: Upper inner arm skin measuring approximately 2 cm by approximately 2 cm received 2% DPC for sensitization. Per-sample TCR yield variability stemmed mainly from small pooled library volume differences. All patients underwent weekly scalp dosing with diphenylcyclopropenone for the full roughly 24-week study.

TCRdb redid the calling of the RACE reads with MiXCR, one entry per CDR3 protein. The sample lists 150,000 to 200,000 distinct CDR3 sequences, roughly a quarter occurring once. This clonotype was picked up a small number of times. Time point given: patch test 3, about 24 weeks after DPC sensitization. Treatment in this sample: therapeutic diphenylcyclopropenone sensitization with weekly scalp DPC. The TCR comes from a middle-aged woman with alopecia areata. Some clones in this sample may be carry-over from other donors' samples. Specimen: whole blood, collected in connection with sensitization to the hapten diphenylcyclopropenone (DPC).

The CDR3 bases are TGCAGCGGTGGAGTGGGACTAATCAATGAGCAGTTCTTC. Protein product: CSGGVGLINEQFF. This chain joins TRBV29-1 and TRBJ2-1; TRBD2 agrees at 7 bases. Germline lookup yields CDR1 SQVTM and CDR2 ANQGSEA. Germline trimming cut 7 bases from V and 6 bases from J; bases unmatched to any gene: 9. This CDR3 has 13 amino acids.